These T cell receptor beta chains were read from a single sample in a study of T-cell memory formation after mild COVID-19. One entry per CDR3 protein results from TCRdb running MiXCR on the 5' RACE reads. The sample yields 540,000 or so distinct CDR3 sequences, 20% seen once. Input material: PBMCs or a T cell subset sorted from them (not recorded which). The receptors were sampled from an adult woman who had mild COVID-19 (a few samples of this study predate the infection). Cell type and time point are not known. The CDR3 runs from the conserved cysteine through the conserved F or W. A D gene is named only where the DNA matches it firmly. The size entry is marked missing in some rows and otherwise reads once, few, many or a size class.

CDR3: CASSPPGLPRRFF
DNA: TGTGCCAGCAGCCCACCGGGACTGCCACGGAGGTTCTTC
size: few
D: -
V: TRBV3-1
J: TRBJ2-1

CDR3: CASSRIVAGIPYNEQFF
DNA: TGTGCCAGCAGCCGTATTGTAGCGGGTATCCCATACAATGAGCAGTTCTTC
size: -
D: TRBD2
V: TRBV3-1
J: TRBJ2-1

CDR3: CASSSSGGYNEQFF
DNA: TGTGCCAGCAGTTCTAGCGGGGGCTACAATGAGCAGTTCTTC
size: -
D: TRBD2
V: TRBV11-2
J: TRBJ2-1

CDR3: CASSRVGGGGTDTQYF
DNA: TGCGCCAGCAGCAGGGTTGGCGGGGGAGGTACAGATACGCAGTATTTT
size: few
D: TRBD2
V: TRBV5-1
J: TRBJ2-3

CDR3: CASSPPGQGLGNTIYF
DNA: TGTGCCAGCAGTCCCCCGGGACAGGGGCTTGGAAACACCATATATTTT
size: -
D: TRBD1
V: TRBV6-6
J: TRBJ1-3

CDR3: CASSEKGTYEQYF
DNA: TGTGCCAGCAGCGAAAAAGGGACCTACGAGCAGTACTTC
size: -
D: -
V: TRBV6-5
J: TRBJ2-7

CDR3: CASSEGTGPNYYGYTF
DNA: TGTGCCAGCAGTGAAGGGACAGGGCCTAACTATTATGGCTACACCTTC
size: few
D: TRBD1
V: TRBV6-1
J: TRBJ1-2

CDR3: CSVESLRGLSYEQYF
DNA: TGCAGCGTTGAAAGCCTCAGGGGGCTCTCCTACGAGCAGTACTTC
size: -
D: TRBD1
V: TRBV29-1
J: TRBJ2-7

CDR3: CASSPPLLRASSYNEQFF
DNA: TGTGCCAGCTCACCACCGCTCTTGCGGGCGAGCTCCTACAATGAGCAGTTCTTC
size: once
D: -
V: TRBV18
J: TRBJ2-1

CDR3: CASSFTSGRASGANVLTF
DNA: TGTGCCAGCAGCTTCACTAGCGGGCGGGCGTCTGGGGCCAACGTCCTGACTTTC
size: -
D: TRBD2
V: TRBV5-5
J: TRBJ2-6

CDR3: CASDLGLAGPGELFF
DNA: TGTGCCAGCGATCTTGGACTAGCGGGACCCGGGGAGCTGTTTTTT
size: few
D: TRBD2
V: TRBV28
J: TRBJ2-2

CDR3: CASSLGQGGGYTF
DNA: TGTGCCAGCAGCTTAGGACAGGGCGGTGGCTACACCTTC
size: many
D: TRBD1
V: TRBV7-3
J: TRBJ1-2

CDR3: CASSPSLLHGNTGELFF
DNA: TGTGCCAGCAGCCCCTCTTTGTTGCACGGAAACACCGGGGAGCTGTTTTTT
size: -
D: -
V: TRBV7-2
J: TRBJ2-2

CDR3: CASSPRRTKNTEAFF
DNA: TGTGCCAGCAGTCCCCGACGGACTAAGAACACTGAAGCTTTCTTT
size: -
D: -
V: TRBV27
J: TRBJ1-1

CDR3: CSALDSGSTDTQYF
DNA: TGCAGTGCTCTTGATAGCGGGAGCACAGATACGCAGTATTTT
size: few
D: TRBD2
V: TRBV20-1
J: TRBJ2-3

CDR3: CASSQDFSAGAQYF
DNA: TGTGCCAGCAGCCAAGATTTCAGCGCCGGTGCGCAGTATTTT
size: few
D: -
V: TRBV3-1
J: TRBJ2-3

CDR3: CASSLTTAHEQFF
DNA: TGTGCCAGCAGCTTAACTACAGCCCATGAGCAGTTCTTC
size: -
D: -
V: TRBV7-2
J: TRBJ2-1

CDR3: CASSVAVGSYEQYF
DNA: TGTGCCAGTAGTGTTGCTGTGGGCTCCTACGAGCAGTACTTC
size: few
D: -
V: TRBV19
J: TRBJ2-7

CDR3: CASSPGTSGRAGNEQFF
DNA: TGTGCCAGCTCACCTGGGACTAGCGGGAGGGCCGGAAATGAGCAGTTCTTC
size: few
D: TRBD2
V: TRBV18
J: TRBJ2-1

CDR3: CARGQGPFWDEQYF
DNA: TGTGCCAGAGGACAGGGCCCTTTTTGGGACGAGCAGTACTTC
size: few
D: -
V: TRBV21-1
J: TRBJ2-7

CDR3: CASSRDSGRNNEQFF
DNA: TGTGCCAGCAGCCGGGATAGCGGGAGAAACAATGAGCAGTTCTTC
size: few
D: TRBD2
V: TRBV7-9
J: TRBJ2-1

CDR3: CSARKSGSSYNEQFF
DNA: TGCAGTGCTAGAAAGAGCGGGAGCTCCTACAATGAGCAGTTCTTC
size: -
D: TRBD2
V: TRBV20-1
J: TRBJ2-1